The clone carrying this T cell receptor (beta chain) was observed many times. Through a sample-barcoded 5' primer and a J-beta primer mix, a second PCR was run for roughly 7 to 12 cycles. TCRdb reanalysed the 5' RACE reads using MiXCR and keeps one entry per CDR3 protein. This table holds some 1.6 million distinct CDR3 sequences, roughly 32% found once. Germline CDR1 is SGHRS and CDR2 is YFSETQ. Trimming took 0 bases from V and 7 from J; bases not matched to a gene: 4. The CDR3 runs 14 residues. This specimen comes from a study of blood T cells in healthy people across ages. Per individual sample, total RNA of at least 5 micrograms was extracted.

The rearrangement uses TRBV5-1 and TRBJ2-7, with 10 bases identical to TRBD1. Sequenced sample: blood. This receptor was taken from a young woman in good health. This chain's CDR3 is CASSLGQGAKEQYF. The CDR3 DNA follows: TGCGCCAGCAGCTTGGGACAGGGGGCAAAAGAGCAGTACTTC.